The 28 T cell receptor beta chains given below trace back to one sample, sequenced in a study of blood T cells in healthy people across ages (dated by TCRdb to about 2015). Libraries came from 5' RACE. Sequenced on an Illumina HiSeq 2500. A second PCR of roughly 6 to 11 cycles was run with a J-beta primer mix and a sample-barcoded 5' primer. TCRdb reran the public reads through fastp at Q25 and MiXCR, keeping productive beta chains. Each CDR3 protein gets just one entry, which takes the most common genes and DNA from the rows behind it. This sample has 730,000 or so distinct CDR3 sequences in its table, and roughly 45% of those were observed once. The ten largest clones capture 20% of the sample. The sequenced sample consisted of blood. Receptors were obtained from an older woman in good health.

Only a few counts were recorded for this clonotype. The chain carries TRBV6-1 and TRBJ2-6; TRBD1 might be the D (6 bases). Germline values: CDR1 MNHNS, CDR2 SASEGT. CDR3 length: 13 residues. V dropped 8 bases and J dropped 4 bases, with 9 bases sitting between them. The CDR3 loop is CASDRSGANVLTF. The CDR3 nucleotides read TGTGCCAGCGACAGGTCGGGGGCCAACGTCCTGACTTTC.

This clonotype was found many times. The rearrangement uses TRBV4-3 and TRBJ2-7; no clear D. The CDR3 is 13 residues long. CDR1 and CDR2 from the germline V gene are LGHNA and YSLEER. The V end lost 0 bases, the J end lost 4 bases, and 7 bases lay between the germline ends. DNA for the CDR3: TGCGCCAGCAGCCAAGATTTGTGGTACGAGCAGTACTTC. It translates to CASSQDLWYEQYF.

The chain employs TRBV6-6 and TRBJ1-4; unclear D gene. Germline V gene data show CDR1 as MNHNY and CDR2 as SVGAGI (reference sequence). The CDR3 runs 15 residues. V gave up 4 bases and J gave up 0 bases, with 9 bases separating them. The CDR3 reads CASSFPGTTNEKLFF. DNA for the CDR3: TGTGCCAGCAGTTTCCCGGGGACAACTAATGAAAAACTGTTTTTT.

The rearrangement joins TRBV2 to TRBJ2-1, with TRBD1 matching over 10 bases. Germline assignment: CDR1 SNHLY and CDR2 FYNNEI. The CDR3 is made up of 15 amino acids. V dropped 3 bases and J dropped 8; count of bases not matched to a gene: 7. DNA for the CDR3: TGTGCCAGCAGTGATTCCGGGACAGGGGTTCATGAGCAGTTCTTC. This gives the protein CASSDSGTGVHEQFF.

J is TRBJ2-3 and V is TRBV20-1, with no clear D. This CDR3 contains 13 residues. Trimming took off 3 bases at V and 1 base at J, with 8 bases between the two ends. CDR1 and CDR2 (germline): DFQATT, SNEGSKA (reference sequence). The CDR3 DNA reads TGCAGTGCTAGGGTTGAAGGCACAGATACGCAGTATTTT. It yields the protein CSARVEGTDTQYF.

The chain combines TRBV20-1 with TRBJ1-2, with 9 bases lining up with TRBD1. CDR1 DFQATT and CDR2 SNEGSKA come from the germline V gene (reference sequence). The CDR3 is 14 residues long. V shed 3 bases and J 8 bases; nucleotides not matched to a gene: 10. The DNA of the CDR3 is TGCAGTGCTAGTTTTCGGGACAGGGCGGCCGGCTACACCTTC. This gives the protein CSASFRDRAAGYTF.

This clonotype was counted only a few times. The chain joins TRBV20-1 to TRBJ1-2, with TRBD1 as a possible D gene (6 bases). Per the germline V gene, CDR1 is DFQATT and CDR2 is SNEGSKA (reference sequence). This CDR3 is 15 amino acids long. The V end was cut by 3 bases, the J end by 3 bases, with 17 bases between. The CDR3 nucleotides read TGCAGTGCTAGCCTTCAGGGGAGGGATGACTATGGCTACACCTTC. This codes for CSASLQGRDDYGYTF.

The chain is built from TRBV2 and TRBJ2-7, with 9 bases matching TRBD2. Losses at the gene ends were 6 bases for V and 3 bases for J; bases not matched to a gene: 9. Looked up from germline, CDR1 is SNHLY and CDR2 is FYNNEI. This CDR3 is built from 15 residues. The CDR3 region is CASSRGLAGYYEQYF. In nucleotides, the CDR3 is TGTGCCAGCAGCAGAGGCCTAGCGGGATACTACGAGCAGTACTTC.

The gene calls are TRBV12-3 or TRBV12-4 and TRBJ1-2; D call uncertain. V dropped 3 bases and J dropped 8 bases, with 7 bases sitting between them. The CDR3 length is 11 residues. The chain's CDR3 is CASSFNEGYTF. The CDR3 bases are TGTGCCAGCAGTTTTAACGAGGGCTACACCTTC.

This clonotype was recorded a few times. The chain links TRBV29-1 to TRBJ2-3; the D gene is possibly TRBD1 (6 bases). This CDR3 contains 12 residues. CDR1 is SQVTM and CDR2 is ANQGSEA in the germline V gene. Here the CDR3 reads CSVRQGTDTQYF. CDR3 nucleotides: TGCAGTGTTAGACAGGGCACAGATACGCAGTATTTT.

The gene calls are TRBV6-5 and TRBJ2-5; no reliable D call. Germline CDR1 MNHEY, CDR2 SVGAGI. The CDR3 has 13 residues. Trimming took 0 bases from V and 11 from J, leaving 13 bases between them. CDR3 in amino acids: CASSYSSKNEQYF. The CDR3, as DNA: TGTGCCAGCAGTTACTCGAGTAAAAATGAGCAGTACTTC.

This clonotype was detected only a few times. The chain couples TRBV5-1 to TRBJ2-4; D perhaps matches TRBD1 (6 bases). The DNA end is a closer match to TRBJ2-7, so the J assignment may be wrong. This CDR3 has 13 residues. The germline V gene has CDR1 SGHRS and CDR2 YFSETQ. CDR3 bases: TGCGCCAGCAGCTTGGGACAGGTCTACGAGCAGTACTTC. Translated: CASSLGQVYEQYF.

The CDR3 coding sequence is TGTGCCAGCTCACTAGTGGACTCAGGGGTCACAGATACGCAGTATTTT. Protein: CASSLVDSGVTDTQYF. The genes are TRBV18 and TRBJ2-3; a possible D gene is TRBD1 (6 bases). V was shortened by 4 bases and J by 2 bases, with 16 bases between the two germline ends. The CDR3 has 16 amino acids. Germline CDR1 reads KGHSH; CDR2 reads LQKENI.

The chain joins TRBV29-1 to TRBJ2-4, with 8 bases fitting TRBD2. V shed 6 bases and J 13 bases; nucleotides not matched to a gene: 11. Per the germline V gene, CDR1 is SQVTM and CDR2 is ANQGSEA. The CDR3 extends over 12 amino acids. For the CDR3, the DNA is TGCAGCGTCGAGCTCGCCGGGAGGGCACAGTACTTC. This gives the protein CSVELAGRAQYF.

The chain combines TRBV20-1 with TRBJ2-4; TRBD1 matches at 7 bases. The junction had 19 bases not matched to a gene; V was cut back by 6 bases and J by 8 bases. Germline V gene data show CDR1 as DFQATT and CDR2 as SNEGSKA (reference sequence). The CDR3 sequence is 16 residues long. CDR3 amino acids: CSAIGFTGTEVDIQYF. CDR3 sequence (DNA): TGCAGTGCAATTGGATTTACCGGGACAGAGGTGGACATTCAGTACTTC.

The CDR3 bases are TGCAGTGCTAGAGAGGGGGGCTCGACCAAAAACATTCAGTACTTC. This codes for CSAREGGSTKNIQYF. The V and J genes are TRBV20-1 and TRBJ2-4; the D call may be TRBD1 or TRBD2 (6 bases each). CDR1 and CDR2 from the germline V gene are DFQATT and SNEGSKA (reference sequence). V lost 0 bases and J 2 bases, leaving 11 bases between the germline ends. The length of the CDR3 is 15 residues.

This clonotype occurred many times. The V and J genes are TRBV10-1 and TRBJ2-5, with D possibly called TRBD1 or TRBD2 (5 bases each). The V gene lost 9 bases and the J gene lost 5 bases, with 13 bases spanning the gap. The CDR3 covers 12 residues. In germline, CDR1 is WNHNN, CDR2 SYGVQD (reference sequence). CDR3 DNA: TGCGCCAGGTCTCGGGGCGCGGAGACCCAGTACTTC. Its translation is CARSRGAETQYF.

This clonotype was observed a handful of times. The rearrangement uses TRBV14 and TRBJ2-5; 9 bases match TRBD1. Germline V gene lookup returns CDR1 SGHDN and CDR2 FVKESK. V lost 2 bases, J lost 2 bases, and 6 bases stayed unmatched. The CDR3 has 16 residues. The chain's CDR3 is CASSQPGQGPQETQYF. In nucleotides, the CDR3 is TGTGCCAGCAGCCAACCGGGACAGGGACCTCAAGAGACCCAGTACTTC.

The genes are TRBV12-3 or TRBV12-4 and TRBJ1-6; D ambiguous. The CDR3 has 14 residues. V dropped 7 bases and J dropped 10 bases, with 17 bases sitting between them. The CDR3 loop is CASTRDGVASPLHF. CDR3 DNA sequence: TGTGCCAGCACCCGAGACGGGGTGGCATCACCCCTCCACTTT.

This chain joins TRBV2 and TRBJ2-6, with D unclear. CDR1 is SNHLY, CDR2 FYNNEI, per germline. Trimming removed 10 bases at V and 2 bases at J, with 15 bases between. The CDR3 consists of 15 residues. The CDR3 reads CATRLTMAGANVLTF. CDR3 in DNA: TGTGCCACCAGGCTCACGATGGCTGGGGCCAACGTCCTGACTTTC.

Regarding this clonotype: This may be a read error: a much more frequent sequence differs by one nucleotide. This chain joins TRBV27 and TRBJ2-1, with 8 bases fitting TRBD1. Looked up from germline, CDR1 is MNHEY and CDR2 is SMNVEV (reference sequence). The CDR3 consists of 14 residues. The CDR3 is CASSLDRVYNEQLF. The CDR3 DNA reads TGTGCCAGCAGTCTGGACAGGGTATACAATGAGCAGTTATTC.

In this sample, this clonotype turned up a few times. The rearrangement joins TRBV29-1 to TRBJ1-1; the D is unclear. The CDR3 runs 13 residues. V was shortened by 3 bases and J by 1 base, with 9 bases between the two germline ends. Germline V gene sequence: CDR1 SQVTM, CDR2 ANQGSEA. The chain's CDR3 is CSVEAATNTEAFF. Here the CDR3 DNA reads TGCAGCGTTGAGGCAGCCACGAACACTGAAGCTTTCTTT.

The V and J genes are TRBV7-8 and TRBJ1-2; D uncertain. Germline CDR1 SGHVS, CDR2 FQNEAQ. This CDR3 contains 14 residues. The V gene lost 4 bases and the J gene lost 4 bases, with 13 bases spanning the gap. The DNA of the CDR3 is TGTGCCAGCAGCTCCTCTCGAGTGGGCTATGGCTACACCTTC. Its protein is CASSSSRVGYGYTF.

V gene TRBV6-6 combines with J gene TRBJ2-3; D might be TRBD1 or TRBD2, each matching 5 bases. Trimming stripped 4 bases from V and 5 bases from J, with 10 bases between. Germline loops: CDR1 MNHNY, CDR2 SVGAGI (reference sequence). CDR3 size: 13 residues. The CDR3 coding sequence is TGTGCCAGCAGTTCGGAGAGGGGAGATACGCAGTATTTT. This codes for CASSSERGDTQYF.

Remarks on this clonotype: At one end the junction does not follow the germline gene, possibly because of a read error. This rearrangement joins TRBV14 to TRBJ2-4, with D tentatively TRBD1 (5 bases). The J call is doubtful: the DNA matches TRBJ2-7 better. This CDR3 is built from 14 residues. Germline values: CDR1 SGHDN, CDR2 FVKESK. The CDR3 DNA reads TGTGTCAGCAGCCGGACAACGGCGTCCTACGAGCAGTACTTC. As protein: CVSSRTTASYEQYF.

Notes on this clonotype: A junction end diverges from the germline sequence, so it may reflect a read error. The chain recombines TRBV4-3 with TRBJ2-2, with TRBD1 matching 7 bases. From germline, CDR1 is LGHNA and CDR2 YSLEER. This CDR3 comprises 15 residues. Here the CDR3 reads CASSQATGDTGQLFF. The CDR3 region has the DNA TGCGCCAGCAGCCAGGCTACAGGGGACACCGGGCAGCTGTTTTTT.

This clonotype occurred a few times. J is TRBJ2-5 and V is TRBV7-9; 9 bases are a match to TRBD1. From germline, CDR1 is SEHNR and CDR2 FQNEAQ (reference sequence). The V segment lost 8 bases and the J segment 2 bases; nucleotides outside the gene matches: 6. The CDR3 sequence is 14 residues long. CDR3 DNA sequence: TGTGCCAGCGACGACAGGGGGGTTCAAGAGACCCAGTACTTC. Amino acid sequence: CASDDRGVQETQYF.

Only one count was recorded for this clonotype. The genes are TRBV11-2 and TRBJ2-3, with a weak D call TRBD1 (5 bases). The CDR3 is 15 amino acids. V was trimmed by 5 bases and J by 4 bases, leaving 16 bases between them. Per the germline V gene, CDR1 is SGHAT and CDR2 is FQNNGV. In DNA, the CDR3 is TGTGCCAGCAGCCTCCTCCAGGGTGGGGCAGATACGCAGTATTTT. Translation gives CASSLLQGGADTQYF.